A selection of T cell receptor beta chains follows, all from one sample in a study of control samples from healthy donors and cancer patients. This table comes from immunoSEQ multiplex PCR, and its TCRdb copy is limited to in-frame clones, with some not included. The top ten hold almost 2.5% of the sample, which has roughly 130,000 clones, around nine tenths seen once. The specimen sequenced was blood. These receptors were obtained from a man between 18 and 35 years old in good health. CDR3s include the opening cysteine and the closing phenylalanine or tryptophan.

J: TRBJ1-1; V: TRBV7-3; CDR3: CASSFRSGPLGAEAFF
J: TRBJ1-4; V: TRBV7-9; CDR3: CASSLDHGKLFF
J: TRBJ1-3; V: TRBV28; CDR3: CASRRGPSSGNTIYF
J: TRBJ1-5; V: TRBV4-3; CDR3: CASSQDLGRRENQPQHF
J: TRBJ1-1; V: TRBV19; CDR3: CASSIEPLNTEAFF
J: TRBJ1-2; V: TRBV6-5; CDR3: CASRPLGYGYTF
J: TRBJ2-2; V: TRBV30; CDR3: CAWSVTLGLAGGPNTGELFF
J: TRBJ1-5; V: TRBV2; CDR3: CASLEYSNQPQHF
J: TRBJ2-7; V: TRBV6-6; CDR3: CASSSHGQGVAYEQYF
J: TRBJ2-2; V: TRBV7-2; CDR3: CASSLMSLGHGELFF
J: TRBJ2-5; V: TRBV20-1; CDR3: CSASGTGGVIWQETQYF
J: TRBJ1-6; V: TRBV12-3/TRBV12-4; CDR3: CASMGHSSPLHF
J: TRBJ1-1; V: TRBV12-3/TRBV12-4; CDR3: CASSLGGWEAFF
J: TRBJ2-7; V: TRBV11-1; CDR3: CASSHGTGTYEQYF
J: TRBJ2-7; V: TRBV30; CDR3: CACGSFRDSYEQYF
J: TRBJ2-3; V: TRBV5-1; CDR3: CASSLGWDRVTDTQYF
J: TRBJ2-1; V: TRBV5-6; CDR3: CASSPGGTSGGAQGNEQFF
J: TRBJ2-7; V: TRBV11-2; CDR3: CASSLASGSSYEQYF
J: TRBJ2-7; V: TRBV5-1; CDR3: CASSYSGLAEQYF
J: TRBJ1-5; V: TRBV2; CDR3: CASSDGSNNQPQHF
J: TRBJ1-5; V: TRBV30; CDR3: CAWSALSGNQPQHF
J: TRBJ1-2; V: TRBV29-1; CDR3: CSVDLNSHYTF
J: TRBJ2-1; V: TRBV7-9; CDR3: CASSARDEQFF
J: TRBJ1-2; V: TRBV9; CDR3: CASSVRGGVDGYTF
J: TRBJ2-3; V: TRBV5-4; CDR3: CASSTLAGDADTQYF
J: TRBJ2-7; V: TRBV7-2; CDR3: CASSFRGGGPDYEQYF
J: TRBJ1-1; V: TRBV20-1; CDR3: CSARNTEAFF
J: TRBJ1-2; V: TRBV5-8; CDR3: CASSLYSYGYTF
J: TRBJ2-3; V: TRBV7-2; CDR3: CASSLGLPSVGTQYF
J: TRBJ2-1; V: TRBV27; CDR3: CASNLGPSWVNEQFF
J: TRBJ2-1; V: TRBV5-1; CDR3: CASSLEVVSYNEQFF
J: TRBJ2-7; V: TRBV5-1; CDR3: CASSAGTGVYEQYF
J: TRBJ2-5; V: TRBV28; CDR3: CASSLGDTGQETQYF
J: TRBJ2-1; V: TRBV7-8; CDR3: CASTPVGGGNEQFF
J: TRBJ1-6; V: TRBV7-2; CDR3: CASSLGWTRPLHF
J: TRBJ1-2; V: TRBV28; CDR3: CASSFGDRDYGYTF